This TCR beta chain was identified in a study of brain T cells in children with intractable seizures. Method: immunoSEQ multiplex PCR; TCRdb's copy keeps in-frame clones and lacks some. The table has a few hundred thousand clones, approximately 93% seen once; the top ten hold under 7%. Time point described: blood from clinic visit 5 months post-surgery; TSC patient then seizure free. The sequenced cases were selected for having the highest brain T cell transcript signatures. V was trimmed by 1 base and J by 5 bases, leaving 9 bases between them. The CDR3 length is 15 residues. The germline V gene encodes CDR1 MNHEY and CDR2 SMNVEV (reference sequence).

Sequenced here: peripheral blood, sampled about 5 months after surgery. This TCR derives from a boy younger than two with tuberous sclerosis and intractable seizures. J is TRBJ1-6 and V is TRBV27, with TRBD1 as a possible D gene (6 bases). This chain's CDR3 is CASSLLGANNSPLHF. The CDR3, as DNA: TGTGCCAGCAGTTTATTGGGGGCGAATAATTCACCCCTCCACTTT.